The 18 T cell receptor beta chains below all came from one sample that was sequenced in a study of blood T cell repertoires in COVID-19. The method was immunoSEQ multiplex PCR; TCRdb's version includes in-frame clones alone and lacks a portion of them. The sample gives about 190,000 clones, about 86% of which show up once; around an eighth is in the top ten. The source material was peripheral blood. Receptors originate from a young man with active or convalescent COVID-19.

V usage is TRBV30 and J usage is TRBJ1-5, with no clear D. Deletions cut 6 bases from V and 4 bases from J, with 10 bases between. This CDR3 contains 12 residues. Germline assignment: CDR1 GTSNPN and CDR2 SVGIG (reference sequence). The CDR3 loop is CACEQLNQPQHF. Written as DNA, the CDR3 is TGTGCCTGTGAACAGCTGAATCAGCCCCAGCATTTT.

For the CDR3, the DNA is TGTGCCAGCTCACCACCTACAGTCTCTGGAAACACCATATATTTT. Translating gives CASSPPTVSGNTIYF. The J gene is TRBJ1-3, the V gene TRBV18; D gene unclear. This CDR3 is built from 15 residues. Trimming removed 0 bases from V and 0 bases from J, with 6 bases in between. Germline V gene data show CDR1 as KGHSH and CDR2 as LQKENI.

A word on this clone: The same CDR3 is also encoded by other DNA sequences in this sample. The chain uses TRBV12-3 or TRBV12-4 and TRBJ1-1; a weak D match, TRBD1 (6 bases). Trimming stripped 2 bases from V and 5 bases from J, with 6 bases between. This CDR3 is 12 amino acids long. The DNA for the CDR3 is TGTGCCAGCAGTTTAAGGGGGACTGAAGCTTTCTTT. Protein: CASSLRGTEAFF.

V gene TRBV12-3 or TRBV12-4 combines with J gene TRBJ2-7; tentative D call: TRBD2 (5 bases). Trimming removed 8 bases at V and 2 bases at J, with 7 bases between. CDR3 length: 11 amino acids. CDR3: CASGAAYEQYF. The CDR3 coding sequence is TGTGCCAGCGGAGCGGCCTACGAGCAGTACTTC.

This chain links TRBV19 with TRBJ1-1, with TRBD1 matching over 10 bases. The CDR3 is made up of 17 amino acids. CDR1 LNHDA and CDR2 SQIVND come from the germline V gene (reference sequence). V was clipped by 4 bases and J by 2 bases; unmatched bases: 10. CDR3 DNA sequence: TGTGCCAGTAGTACCGGGACAGGGGCTCGGGACAACACTGAAGCTTTCTTT. Translated: CASSTGTGARDNTEAFF.

The chain couples TRBV25-1 to TRBJ2-3; 7 bases are shared with TRBD2. The V segment lost 7 bases and the J segment 5 bases; nucleotides outside the gene matches: 15. The germline gives CDR1 MGHDK, CDR2 SYGVNS. This CDR3 region has 16 residues. The CDR3 sequence is CASTPVSGAVIDTQYF. CDR3 DNA: TGTGCCAGCACCCCAGTCAGCGGGGCGGTCATAGATACGCAGTATTTT.

This clone was observed a single time. The chain employs TRBV27 and TRBJ2-2; 11 bases are a match to TRBD2. The CDR3 consists of 15 residues. Germline assignment: CDR1 MNHEY and CDR2 SMNVEV (reference sequence). Germline trimming cut 3 bases from V and 6 bases from J; bases unmatched to any gene: 3. The CDR3 region has the DNA TGTGCCAGCAGTTTGCTAGCGGGGGGTGCCGGGGAGCTGTTTTTT. The encoded protein is CASSLLAGGAGELFF.

This chain connects TRBV2 to TRBJ2-2, with 14 bases lining up with TRBD2. This CDR3 is 15 amino acids long. CDR1 and CDR2 from the germline V gene are SNHLY and FYNNEI. V was pared by 8 bases and J by 7 bases, with 6 bases of the junction left unmatched. The DNA of the CDR3 is TGTGCCAGCCAGGGACTAGCGGGAGAGGTCGGGGAGCTGTTTTTT. Amino acids: CASQGLAGEVGELFF.

This rearrangement joins TRBV19 to TRBJ2-7, with TRBD2 as a possible D gene (6 bases). The CDR3 is 15 amino acids. Trimming left V 3 bases short and J 1 base short, with 13 bases between. The germline gives CDR1 LNHDA, CDR2 SQIVND (reference sequence). The CDR3 DNA reads as TGTGCCAGTAGTATTTCCACGGGGGTGTCCTACGAGCAGTACTTC. Translation gives CASSISTGVSYEQYF. Full variable domain (remainder filled in from reference TRBV19 and TRBJ2-7): DGGITQSPKYLFRKEGQNVTLSCEQNLNHDAMYWYRQDPGQGLRLIYYSQIVNDFQKGDIAEGYSVSREKKESFPLTVTSAQKNPTAFYLCASSISTGVSYEQYFGPGTRLTVT.

The V gene is TRBV25-1, the J gene TRBJ1-5, with 8 positions matching TRBD1. V shed 5 bases and J 6 bases; nucleotides not matched to a gene: 9. The germline V gene encodes CDR1 MGHDK and CDR2 SYGVNS. The CDR3 sequence is 15 residues long. The CDR3 loop reads CASSPQTGVGQPQHF. Written as DNA, the CDR3 is TGTGCCAGCAGTCCCCAGACAGGGGTGGGTCAGCCCCAGCATTTT.

The gene calls are TRBV11-3 and TRBJ1-1; TRBD1 aligns across 7 bases. Germline values: CDR1 SGHNT, CDR2 YENEEA. V trimming: 6 bases; J trimming: 1 base; junction bases outside the gene matches: 5. This CDR3 is built from 14 residues. The CDR3 protein is CASSPQGPNTEAFF. The CDR3 bases are TGTGCCAGCAGTCCACAGGGGCCGAACACTGAAGCTTTCTTT. Full variable domain (remainder filled in from reference TRBV11-3 and TRBJ1-1): EAGVVQSPRYKIIEKKQPVAFWCNPISGHNTLYWYLQNLGQGPELLIRYENEEAVDDSQLPKDRFSAERLKGVDSTLKIQPAELGDSAVYLCASSPQGPNTEAFFGQGTRLTVV.

V gene TRBV19 combines with J gene TRBJ2-1; weak D call: TRBD2 (6 bases). Deletions cut 3 bases from V and 8 bases from J, with 11 bases between. Germline V lookup: CDR1 LNHDA, CDR2 SQIVND (reference sequence). The length of the CDR3 is 13 residues. CDR3 in DNA: TGTGCCAGTAGTATCGTCCTAGCGCATGAGCAGTTCTTC. Translating it yields CASSIVLAHEQFF.

This clone was seen only a few times. This chain connects TRBV10-1 to TRBJ2-7, with D unclear. With 4 bases removed from V and 3 bases from J, the gap between germline ends came to 19 bases. The CDR3 runs 16 residues. Per germline, CDR1 WNHNN and CDR2 SYGVQD (reference sequence). This CDR3 is CASSGFRNRHVYEQYF. CDR3 bases: TGCGCCAGCAGTGGATTCAGGAACCGTCACGTCTACGAGCAGTACTTC.

This chain uses TRBV11-3 with TRBJ1-3; D not certain. This CDR3 comprises 15 residues. The V end lost 0 bases, the J end lost 5 bases, and 11 bases lay between the germline ends. Per the germline V gene, CDR1 is SGHNT and CDR2 is YENEEA. CDR3 protein: CASSLDREARNTIYF. The CDR3 DNA is TGTGCCAGCAGCTTAGATCGGGAAGCTCGAAACACCATATATTTT.

The CDR3 is CASSMTGSTEAFF. The CDR3 DNA follows: TGTGCCAGCAGCATGACAGGGTCCACTGAAGCTTTCTTT. This sequence joins TRBV7-8 and TRBJ1-1; 7 bases match TRBD1. The CDR3 length is 13 residues. Per the germline V gene, CDR1 is SGHVS and CDR2 is FQNEAQ. Unmatched junction bases numbered 4, after V lost 5 bases and J lost 4 bases.

The rearrangement links TRBV5-1 to TRBJ1-1; possible D gene TRBD1, 6 bases. This CDR3 region has 18 residues. The germline CDR1 and CDR2 sequences are SGHRS and YFSETQ. V was clipped by 0 bases and J by 1 base, with 19 bases between them. The CDR3 spells CASSLGVGGPSRNTEAFF. CDR3 sequence (DNA): TGCGCCAGCAGCTTGGGGGTAGGGGGACCGTCACGGAACACTGAAGCTTTCTTT. The full variable domain, completed using reference TRBV5-1 and TRBJ1-1, is KAGVTQTPRYLIKTRGQQVTLSCSPISGHRSVSWYQQTPGQGLQFLFEYFSETQRNKGNFPGRFSGRQFSNSRSEMNVSTLELGDSALYLCASSLGVGGPSRNTEAFFGQGTRLTVV.

The chain joins TRBV10-2 to TRBJ2-1; 13 positions match TRBD2. The CDR3 covers 16 residues. J was trimmed by 8 bases and V by 6 bases; bases with no gene match: 10. Germline-derived CDR1 and CDR2 are WSHSY and SAAADI. The CDR3 DNA follows: TGCGCCAGCAGGCGACTAGCGGGGGGCCACGGCGATGAGCAGTTCTTC. Its protein is CASRRLAGGHGDEQFF.

This clone has just a few counts. The chain is built from TRBV27 and TRBJ2-3; 10 positions match TRBD1. CDR3 size: 15 residues. Germline V gene lookup returns CDR1 MNHEY and CDR2 SMNVEV (reference sequence). Germline trimming cut 8 bases from V and 4 bases from J; bases unmatched to any gene: 9. The CDR3 here is CASLKLDRGSDTQYF. CDR3 nucleotide sequence: TGTGCCAGCTTGAAATTGGACAGGGGGTCAGATACGCAGTATTTT.